The 14 T cell receptor beta chains reported below all come from one sample, sequenced in a study of CD8 T cells in Susac syndrome. Random-hexamer reverse transcription was applied to roughly 0.5 to 1 ug RNA. TCRdb used MiXCR to reprocess the immunoSEQ multiplex PCR reads, holding one entry per CDR3 protein. The sample holds about 83,000 distinct CDR3 sequences, roughly 95% seen once. The specimen was CD8+ T cells from PBMCs. All receptors come from a human donor with Susac syndrome.

V usage is TRBV13 and J usage is TRBJ1-2; D gene unclear. Germline CDR1 is PRHDT and CDR2 is FYEKMQ (reference sequence). Trimming pared 0 bases from V and 8 bases from J, leaving 10 bases between. The CDR3 has 13 residues. This CDR3 reads CASSLGTVGGYTF. Written as DNA, the CDR3 is TGTGCCAGCAGCTTAGGGACGGTCGGGGGCTACACCTTC.

CDR3 sequence (DNA): TGTGCCAGCTCACCCGGACAGGTCGGCGAGACCCAGTACTTC. Its translation is CASSPGQVGETQYF. The chain links TRBV18 to TRBJ2-5, with TRBD1 identical over 7 bases. This CDR3 is built from 14 residues. Trimming removed 3 bases from V and 5 bases from J; junction bases left unmatched: 6. Germline V gene sequence: CDR1 KGHSH, CDR2 LQKENI.

This rearrangement joins TRBV7-6 to TRBJ2-3, with D possibly being TRBD1 or TRBD2 (5 bases each). Germline lookup yields CDR1 SGHVS and CDR2 FNYEAQ. V was clipped by 1 base and J by 2 bases, with 10 bases between them. The CDR3 consists of 15 residues. CDR3 DNA sequence: TGTGCCAGCAGCTTAGGGGGGAATCCCACAGATACGCAGTATTTT. It encodes CASSLGGNPTDTQYF.

This clonotype appeared once. The CDR3 loop reads CSVGASGMVEQFF. The CDR3 nucleotides are TGCAGCGTTGGGGCTAGCGGGATGGTTGAGCAGTTCTTC. The chain combines TRBV29-1 with TRBJ2-1; TRBD2 aligns across 9 bases. The CDR3 loop spans 13 amino acids. V dropped 4 bases and J dropped 9; count of bases not matched to a gene: 7. Germline V gene sequence: CDR1 SQVTM, CDR2 ANQGSEA.

The chain employs TRBV11-2 and TRBJ1-1; weak D call: TRBD1 (5 bases). The CDR3 runs to 15 residues. V lost 7 bases, J lost 4 bases, and 19 bases lay in between. Per the germline V gene, CDR1 is SGHAT and CDR2 is FQNNGV. CDR3 region: CASTLGRYEGTEAFF. The CDR3 coding sequence is TGTGCCAGCACCTTGGGGCGTTACGAGGGCACTGAAGCTTTCTTT.

This clonotype was seen a single time. J is TRBJ2-7 and V is TRBV5-1, with 7 bases lining up with TRBD2. Germline CDR1 is SGHRS and CDR2 is YFSETQ. The CDR3 runs 14 residues. Trimming at V came to 2 bases and at J to 0 bases, leaving 2 bases not matched to a gene. CDR3 DNA sequence: TGCGCCAGCAGCTTATCGGGGGGCTCCTACGAGCAGTACGTC. This gives the protein CASSLSGGSYEQYV.

The chain combines TRBV9 with TRBJ1-5; D might be TRBD1 (6 bases). V dropped 8 bases and J dropped 6 bases, with 15 bases sitting between them. CDR3 size: 13 residues. Looked up from germline, CDR1 is SGDLS and CDR2 is YYNGEE. In DNA, the CDR3 is TGTGCCAGTTCGGGGGCCCGGGGTCAGCCCCAGCATTTT. Its translation is CASSGARGQPQHF.

The chain couples TRBV3-1 to TRBJ2-2, with D uncertain. The V end lost 5 bases, the J end lost 6 bases, and 7 bases lay between the germline ends. The CDR3 is 12 residues long. CDR1 and CDR2 (germline): LGHDT, YNNKEL (reference sequence). CDR3 sequence reads: CASSSSSGELFF. The CDR3 DNA follows: TGTGCCAGCAGCTCAAGTTCCGGGGAGCTGTTTTTT. Full variable domain (missing parts from reference TRBV3-1 and TRBJ2-2): DTAVSQTPKYLVTQMGNDKSIKCEQNLGHDTMYWYKQDSKKFLKIMFSYNNKELIINETVPNRFSPKSPDKAHLNLHINSLELGDSAVYFCASSSSSGELFFGEGSRLTVL.

J is TRBJ1-5 and V is TRBV12-3 or TRBV12-4; tentatively, D is TRBD1 (5 bases). V lost 5 bases, J lost 8 bases, and 16 bases lay in between. The length of the CDR3 is 14 residues. The CDR3, as DNA: TGTGCCAGCAGTACTCTCACCAGGGAAAAGCCCCAGCATTTT. Its protein is CASSTLTREKPQHF.

The V call is TRBV29-1, the J call TRBJ2-1; TRBD1 or TRBD2 may be the D gene (5 bases each). The CDR3 sequence is 15 residues long. Per germline, CDR1 SQVTM and CDR2 ANQGSEA. V lost 6 bases, J lost 3 bases, and 18 bases lay in between. The CDR3 reads CSVDQGDGLYNEQFF. The CDR3 region has the DNA TGCAGCGTCGATCAAGGGGACGGACTCTACAATGAGCAGTTCTTC.

This chain links TRBV20-1 with TRBJ2-7; 10 bases are shared with TRBD2. CDR3 length equals 13 residues. Germline loops: CDR1 DFQATT, CDR2 SNEGSKA (reference sequence). V shed 5 bases, J shed 3 bases, and the junction held 4 bases outside the gene matches. CDR3 in DNA: TGCAGTGCTTCCGGGACTAGCGACTACGAGCAGTACTTC. It yields the protein CSASGTSDYEQYF.

The chain joins TRBV29-1 to TRBJ2-1, with D possibly being TRBD1 or TRBD2 (6 bases each). The CDR3 contains 15 residues. The V gene's germline CDR1 is SQVTM and CDR2 ANQGSEA. V lost 3 bases and J 10 bases, leaving 22 bases between the germline ends. CDR3 loop: CSVEGGRERVGEQFF. The DNA for the CDR3 is TGCAGCGTTGAGGGGGGCCGGGAGAGGGTCGGAGAGCAGTTCTTC.

In this sample, this clonotype turned up once. The chain combines TRBV15 with TRBJ1-2; no clear D. Germline values: CDR1 LNHNV, CDR2 YYDKDF (reference sequence). The CDR3 length is 16 residues. V lost 5 bases and J 3 bases, leaving 19 bases between the germline ends. The chain's CDR3 is CATSGQVQSSDYGYTF. The CDR3 DNA reads as TGTGCCACCAGCGGTCAGGTGCAGAGTTCGGACTATGGCTACACCTTC.

The chain recombines TRBV28 with TRBJ2-7; a weak D match, TRBD1 (6 bases). This CDR3 is built from 16 residues. V gave up 1 base and J gave up 3 bases, with 16 bases separating them. Germline loops: CDR1 MDHEN, CDR2 SYDVKM. This CDR3 reads CASSLLLQGAVYEQYF. As DNA, the CDR3 is TGTGCCAGCAGTTTATTGTTACAGGGTGCGGTCTACGAGCAGTACTTC. Full variable domain (remainder filled in from reference TRBV28 and TRBJ2-7): DVKVTQSSRYLVKRTGEKVFLECVQDMDHENMFWYRQDPGLGLRLIYFSYDVKMKEKGDIPEGYSVSREKKERFSLILESASTNQTSMYLCASSLLLQGAVYEQYFGPGTRLTVT.